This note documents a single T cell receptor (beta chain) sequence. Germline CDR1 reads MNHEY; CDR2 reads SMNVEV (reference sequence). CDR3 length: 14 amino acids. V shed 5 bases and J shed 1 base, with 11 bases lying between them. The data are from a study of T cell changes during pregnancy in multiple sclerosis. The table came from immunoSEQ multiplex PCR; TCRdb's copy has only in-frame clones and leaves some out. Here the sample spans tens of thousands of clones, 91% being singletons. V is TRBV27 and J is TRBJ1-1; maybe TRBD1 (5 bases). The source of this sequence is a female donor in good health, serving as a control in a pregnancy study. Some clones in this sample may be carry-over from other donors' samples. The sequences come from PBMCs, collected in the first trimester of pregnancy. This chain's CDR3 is CASSLLGGNTEAFF. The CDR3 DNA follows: TGTGCCAGCAGTCTCTTGGGGGGGAACACTGAAGCTTTCTTT.